The 14 T cell receptor beta chains below all came from one sample that was sequenced in a study of T-cell reconstitution after alpha-beta-depleted transplantation in children. Using unique molecular identifiers, the investigators prepared the TCRbeta library. TCRdb re-called the PCR reads through MiXCR, storing one row per CDR3 protein. This table has 700,000 to 950,000 distinct CDR3 sequences, approximately 15% appearing once. The input for sequencing was PBMCs, mostly from graft donor cells, taken 360 days after TCRalphabeta/CD19-depleted stem cell transplant. Receptors originate from a male patient younger than 18 who had a stem cell transplant for acute lymphoblastic leukemia, so the T cells may come from the graft donor.

This clonotype was found a few times. J is TRBJ2-3 and V is TRBV11-3; TRBD1 is a possible D gene (5 bases). CDR1 SGHNT and CDR2 YENEEA come from the germline V gene. This CDR3 is 11 amino acids long. The V end was cut by 8 bases, the J end by 4 bases, with 7 bases between. The CDR3 spells CASETADTQYF. For the CDR3, the DNA is TGTGCCAGCGAGACAGCAGATACGCAGTATTTT.

The table lists this clonotype with a few counts. The rearrangement links TRBV5-1 to TRBJ2-3; possibly TRBD2 for D (6 bases). This CDR3 contains 14 residues. Germline CDR1 reads SGHRS; CDR2 reads YFSETQ. Trimming pared 2 bases from V and 2 bases from J, leaving 9 bases between. The CDR3 region is CASSFGSPTDTQYF. The CDR3, as DNA: TGCGCCAGCAGCTTCGGGAGTCCCACAGATACGCAGTATTTT.

The rearrangement joins TRBV4-2 to TRBJ2-1; the match to TRBD2 covers 8 bases. Per germline, CDR1 LGHNA and CDR2 YNFKEQ. The ends lost 0 bases at V and 1 base at J; junction bases unmatched: 8. The CDR3 is 18 amino acids. The CDR3 here is CASSQEGGSGRSYNEQFF. In nucleotides, the CDR3 is TGTGCCAGCAGCCAAGAAGGTGGGAGCGGGAGATCCTACAATGAGCAGTTCTTC.

This clonotype was found a few times. The rearrangement links TRBV7-3 to TRBJ1-2; D unresolved. The CDR3 spans 15 residues. Between the trimmed V and J ends, which lost 2 bases and 4 bases, there was a span of 14 bases. Germline V gene data show CDR1 as SGHTA and CDR2 as FQGTGA. CDR3 coding DNA: TGTGCCAGCAGCTTACTCGGCATAGGGCCCTATGGCTACACCTTC. Amino acids: CASSLLGIGPYGYTF.

Regarding this clonotype: Relative to the germline gene, one junction end is altered; a read error may explain this. The CDR3: CASSLAPELQVIF. As DNA, the CDR3 is TGTGCCAGCAGTTTAGCGCCAGAATTACAGGTGATCTTC. The chain is built from TRBV12-3 or TRBV12-4 and TRBJ1-2, with a possible D match to TRBD1 (5 bases). CDR3 size: 13 residues.

On this clonotype itself: The CDR3 end shows no conserved phenylalanine or tryptophan, and so a read error is likely. V is TRBV6-5 and J is TRBJ1-2; TRBD1 might be the D (5 bases). V was cut by 4 bases and J by 3 bases, with 12 bases left in between. CDR1 is MNHEY, CDR2 SVGAGI, per germline. The CDR3 has 14 amino acids. CDR3: CASSLTREDYGYTC. CDR3 nucleotide sequence: TGTGCCAGCAGTTTGACCAGGGAAGACTATGGCTACACCTGC.

This clonotype was seen only a few times. V is TRBV7-2 and J is TRBJ2-5, with 8 bases that match TRBD1. This CDR3 is 15 amino acids long. CDR1 is SGHTA and CDR2 is FQGNSA in the germline V gene. The V segment lost 2 bases and the J segment 0 bases; nucleotides outside the gene matches: 2. This chain's CDR3 is CASSLRQGYQETQYF. CDR3 bases: TGTGCCAGCAGCTTAAGACAGGGGTACCAAGAGACCCAGTACTTC.

This clonotype was observed at least ten times. Here the CDR3 DNA reads TGCGCCAGCAGCTTAGGGTGGAGGATGGACCAGCCCCAGCATTTT. Translated: CASSLGWRMDQPQHF. The genes are TRBV5-1 and TRBJ1-5; D ambiguous. V shed 2 bases and J shed 7 bases, with 16 bases lying between them. The CDR3 has 15 amino acids. Germline V gene lookup returns CDR1 SGHRS and CDR2 YFSETQ. The full variable domain, its missing parts supplied by reference TRBV5-1 and TRBJ1-5, is KAGVTQTPRYLIKTRGQQVTLSCSPISGHRSVSWYQQTPGQGLQFLFEYFSETQRNKGNFPGRFSGRQFSNSRSEMNVSTLELGDSALYLCASSLGWRMDQPQHFGDGTRLSIL.

The chain couples TRBV7-9 to TRBJ2-7, with 7 bases that match TRBD1. V shed 0 bases and J 6 bases; nucleotides not matched to a gene: 2. Germline V CDR1 and CDR2: SEHNR, FQNEAQ (reference sequence). The length of the CDR3 is 13 residues. The CDR3 nucleotides are TGTGCCAGCAGCTTAGCGAACAGGGGCGAGCAGTACTTC. This encodes CASSLANRGEQYF.

This clonotype was counted only a few times. CDR3: CASSPAGEYEQFF. Written as DNA, the CDR3 is TGCGCCAGCAGCCCGGCGGGAGAATATGAGCAGTTCTTC. V is TRBV4-1 and J is TRBJ2-1; 7 bases map to TRBD2. J was trimmed by 8 bases and V by 4 bases; bases with no gene match: 5. The CDR3 loop spans 13 amino acids. Germline V gene data show CDR1 as MGHRA and CDR2 as YSYEKL.

This sequence joins TRBV29-1 and TRBJ2-3; TRBD2 agrees at 15 bases. Looked up from germline, CDR1 is SQVTM and CDR2 is ANQGSEA. Trimming took 5 bases from V and 2 from J; bases not matched to a gene: 5. The CDR3 spans 16 residues. In nucleotides, the CDR3 is TGCAGCGTTAGCGGACTAGCGGGAGGGCCCACAGATACGCAGTATTTT. Protein sequence: CSVSGLAGGPTDTQYF.

This clonotype showed up just a few times. V is TRBV18 and J is TRBJ2-1; 7 nucleotides agree with TRBD1. The CDR3 runs 16 residues. V lost 4 bases and J lost 4; bases outside the gene matches: 10. Germline CDR1 and CDR2: KGHSH and LQKENI. The DNA of the CDR3 is TGTGCCAGCTCACGCACCTTGGGACAGACTTACAATGAGCAGTTCTTC. Its protein is CASSRTLGQTYNEQFF.

V is TRBV7-6 and J is TRBJ2-7, with a possible D match to TRBD2 (5 bases). Per the germline V gene, CDR1 is SGHVS and CDR2 is FNYEAQ. This CDR3 is built from 15 residues. V was pared by 1 base and J by 3 bases, with 13 bases between. The CDR3 DNA follows: TGTGCCAGCAGCTTAGAAGCGGTTGCCTACTACGAGCAGTACTTC. This codes for CASSLEAVAYYEQYF.

This clonotype occurred a few times. This rearrangement joins TRBV12-3 or TRBV12-4 to TRBJ2-4; 9 bases fit TRBD1. Unmatched junction bases numbered 7, after V lost 5 bases and J lost 2 bases. The CDR3 sequence is 16 residues long. CDR3 in amino acids: CASSANRGLTKNIQYF. Here the CDR3 DNA reads TGTGCCAGCAGTGCTAACAGGGGGCTTACCAAAAACATTCAGTACTTC.